Listed below are T cell receptor beta chains from one sample, sequenced in a study of human T cells and chemical hapten exposure. One entry per CDR3 protein results from TCRdb running MiXCR on the RACE reads. Here the sample spans 150,000 to 200,000 distinct CDR3 sequences, about a quarter being singletons. The material was whole blood, obtained in connection with sensitization to the hapten diphenylcyclopropenone (DPC). These receptors were taken from a young woman with alopecia areata. Some clones in this sample may be carry-over from other donors' samples. CDR3s include the opening cysteine and the closing phenylalanine or tryptophan. D genes are given only for firm matches. Size tells how often a clone was seen (once, few, many) or the class of an expanded clone, and some rows leave it out.

d_call	j_call	clone_size	v_call	cdr3_aa	cdr3_nt
TRBD1	TRBJ2-7	.	TRBV14	CASSQGLGTGQNEQYF	TGTGCCAGCAGCCAAGGGCTCGGGACAGGACAAAACGAGCAGTACTTC
.	TRBJ2-7	.	TRBV15	CATSRDRASEQYF	TGTGCCACCAGCAGAGATAGAGCCAGCGAGCAGTACTTC
.	TRBJ1-4	.	TRBV19	CASSMSTSEKLFF	TGTGCCAGTAGTATGTCAACCTCGGAAAAACTGTTTTTT
.	TRBJ2-3	.	TRBV4-1	CASSLAPASTDTQYF	TGCGCCAGCAGCCTAGCGCCCGCTAGCACAGATACGCAGTATTTT
.	TRBJ2-7	few	TRBV7-6	CASSLTPQVDEQYF	TGTGCCAGCAGCTTAACCCCTCAGGTTGACGAGCAGTACTTC
.	TRBJ1-1	.	TRBV2	CASRVTPNTEAFF	TGTGCCAGCAGGGTGACACCGAACACTGAAGCTTTCTTT
TRBD1	TRBJ1-2	.	TRBV20-1	CSARDNRGDGYTF	TGCAGTGCTAGAGATAACAGGGGTGATGGCTACACCTTC
.	TRBJ2-3	few	TRBV2	CASLLAADTQYF	TGTGCCAGCTTACTAGCCGCAGATACGCAGTATTTT
.	TRBJ1-6	.	TRBV4-1	CASSYETNSPLHF	TGCGCCAGCAGCTATGAAACCAATTCACCCCTCCACTTT
.	TRBJ2-7	.	TRBV3-1	CAKLARNRGQQYF	TGTGCCAAACTAGCAAGAAACCGGGGACAGCAGTACTTC
.	TRBJ2-3	few	TRBV21-1	CASSKDTQYF	TGTGCCAGCAGCAAAGATACGCAGTATTTT
.	TRBJ2-1	few	TRBV29-1	CSGGGNEQFF	TGCAGCGGAGGGGGGAATGAGCAGTTCTTC
.	TRBJ2-3	few	TRBV20-1	CSLDPATDTQYF	TGCAGCCTAGACCCGGCCACAGATACGCAGTATTTT
.	TRBJ1-1	few	TRBV6-2/TRBV6-3	CASSYKAEDPNTEAFF	TGTGCCAGCAGTTACAAAGCGGAGGATCCGAACACTGAAGCTTTCTTT
TRBD1	TRBJ1-4	few	TRBV7-9	CASGAGQLNEKLFF	TGTGCCAGCGGGGCGGGACAGCTTAATGAAAAACTGTTTTTT
.	TRBJ1-1	few	TRBV7-9	CASSQSPHEAFF	TGTGCCAGCAGCCAGTCCCCTCATGAAGCTTTCTTT
.	TRBJ1-5	many	TRBV10-2	CASSESLPDQPQHF	TGCGCCAGCAGTGAGTCCCTTCCGGATCAGCCCCAGCATTTT
.	TRBJ2-3	few	TRBV20-1	CSAIRDSGTDTQYF	TGCAGTGCCATCCGGGACTCAGGGACAGATACGCAGTATTTT
.	TRBJ2-3	.	TRBV5-1	CASSLLRSTDTQYF	TGCGCCAGCAGCTTGTTGCGGAGCACAGATACGCAGTATTTT
TRBD2	TRBJ2-2	.	TRBV9	CASSVVAGVTGELFF	TGTGCCAGCAGCGTAGTTGCGGGAGTCACCGGGGAGCTGTTTTTT
TRBD2	TRBJ2-1	.	TRBV7-2	CASSLGGGISNEQFF	TGTGCCAGCAGCTTAGGGGGGGGGATCTCCAATGAGCAGTTCTTC
.	TRBJ2-1	.	TRBV5-1	CASSLEADNEQFF	TGCGCCAGCAGCTTGGAAGCGGACAATGAGCAGTTCTTC
.	TRBJ2-2	.	TRBV6-6	CASTPGLNTGELFF	TGTGCCAGCACCCCGGGCTTGAACACCGGGGAGCTGTTTTTT
TRBD1	TRBJ2-7	many	TRBV11-2	CASSTGAEQYF	TGTGCCAGCTCCACAGGGGCTGAGCAGTACTTC
.	TRBJ2-5	.	TRBV19	CASKVSGQETQYF	TGTGCCAGTAAGGTCTCGGGGCAAGAGACCCAGTACTTC
.	TRBJ2-7	.	TRBV7-2	CASSSGISREQYF	TGTGCCAGCAGCTCCGGGATTTCACGGGAGCAGTACTTC
TRBD1	TRBJ2-1	.	TRBV29-1	CSCRDRYNEQFF	TGCAGCTGTAGGGACAGGTACAATGAGCAGTTCTTC
TRBD1	TRBJ1-2	.	TRBV27	CASRGWGQGSHITYGYTF	TGTGCCAGCAGAGGTTGGGGACAGGGGTCCCACATTACCTATGGCTACACCTTC
.	TRBJ2-2	.	TRBV4-1	CASSQEQAGRGWNTGELFF	TGCGCCAGCAGCCAAGAGCAGGCGGGGAGGGGGTGGAACACCGGGGAGCTGTTTTTT
.	TRBJ2-5	few	TRBV6-1	CASRSGETQYF	TGTGCCAGCAGGTCTGGTGAGACCCAGTACTTC